Described below is a single T cell receptor beta chain sequence and its context. This record comes from a study of cytotoxic CD8 clonotypes in ibrutinib-treated CLL. CDR3 length equals 14 residues. Looked up from germline, CDR1 is MNHNY and CDR2 is SVGAGI (reference sequence). V dropped 2 bases and J dropped 2 bases, with 9 bases sitting between them. Measured with immunoSEQ multiplex PCR; TCRdb has only the in-frame clones, and not every one. The table lists about 160,000 clones, 70% to 85% of them singletons. The sequencing here drew on PBMCs, taken after 12 months of ibrutinib treatment. The receptor was derived from a human donor with chronic lymphocytic leukemia. This sequence joins TRBV6-6 and TRBJ1-1, with D perhaps TRBD1 (5 bases). CDR3 in amino acids: CASSYPGSNTEAFF. CDR3 DNA sequence: TGTGCCAGCAGTTACCCAGGGTCTAACACTGAAGCTTTCTTT.